The 10 T cell receptor beta chains reported below all come from one sample, sequenced in a study of T cells in Graves' hyperthyroidism and ophthalmopathy. The source material, RNA transcripts, was used to amplify TCR beta CDR3 regions. The HTBI primer set drove a first-round RT-PCR of the TCR CDR3. TCRdb re-called the multiplex PCR reads through MiXCR, storing one row per CDR3 protein. In the table there are roughly 840,000 distinct CDR3 sequences, roughly 40% of which are singletons. Sequencing was carried out using blood. These receptors all come from a man aged 18 to 30 with Graves' hyperthyroidism.

The CDR3 region is CASSLEGNSGKLFF. The CDR3 nucleotides are TGCGCCAGCAGCCTGGAAGGGAACTCTGGAAAACTGTTTTTT. J is TRBJ1-4 and V is TRBV5-1, with D unresolved. CDR1 and CDR2 (germline): SGHRS, YFSETQ. The CDR3 spans 14 residues. V lost 4 bases and J 10 bases, leaving 17 bases between the germline ends.

At least ten counts were recorded for this clonotype. This chain uses TRBV20-1 with TRBJ2-7; the D is unclear. CDR3 length: 13 residues. Trimming cost V 3 bases and J 6 bases, with 15 bases left between them. CDR1 is DFQATT, CDR2 SNEGSKA, per germline (reference sequence). The CDR3 sequence: CSARFGPSIEQYF. Here the CDR3 DNA reads TGCAGTGCTAGGTTCGGACCGTCGATCGAGCAGTACTTC.

This chain uses TRBV14 with TRBJ1-1, with D hard to call. CDR3 length: 16 residues. Trimming shortened V by 0 bases and J by 3 bases, and 14 bases separated the two germline ends. Germline CDR1 SGHDN, CDR2 FVKESK. The CDR3 DNA reads TGTGCCAGCAGCCAAGATCTCGGCAGTTTATACACTGAAGCTTTCTTT. Translating gives CASSQDLGSLYTEAFF.

This clonotype was recorded once. V and J are TRBV6-1 and TRBJ1-4; D uncertain. The germline V gene has CDR1 MNHNS and CDR2 SASEGT. The CDR3 runs to 14 residues. Deletions cut 7 bases from V and 1 base from J, with 10 bases between. The CDR3: CASKRRITNEKLFF. CDR3 nucleotide sequence: TGTGCCAGCAAACGACGGATAACTAATGAAAAACTGTTTTTT.

This clonotype was seen more than once but under ten times. The V call is TRBV5-5, the J call TRBJ2-2; D is unclear. This CDR3 contains 13 residues. Germline V lookup: CDR1 SGHKS, CDR2 YYEKEE (reference sequence). The V gene lost 2 bases and the J gene lost 11 bases, with 13 bases spanning the gap. CDR3 in DNA: TGTGCCAGCAGCTTTGATCGCCTCCCCGAGCTGTTTTTT. Its protein product is CASSFDRLPELFF.

This clonotype was seen repeatedly, ten times or more. The chain links TRBV7-9 to TRBJ1-1; D ambiguous. The CDR3 contains 14 residues. V shed 5 bases and J shed 1 base, with 11 bases lying between them. Germline loops: CDR1 SEHNR, CDR2 FQNEAQ (reference sequence). CDR3 residues: CASSGREGNTEAFF. The CDR3 DNA reads TGTGCCAGCAGCGGACGAGAGGGGAACACTGAAGCTTTCTTT.

V usage is TRBV12-3 or TRBV12-4 and J usage is TRBJ1-1; the D gene is possibly TRBD1 (5 bases). This CDR3 comprises 13 residues. V lost 5 bases and J lost 5, with 12 bases in between. The CDR3 coding sequence is TGTGCCAGCAGTCTGTTAGGGGCTACTGAAGCTTTCTTT. Translating it yields CASSLLGATEAFF.

This clonotype has a count of ten or more. This chain links TRBV7-9 with TRBJ2-7, with D uncertain. V was shortened by 1 base and J by 3 bases, with 10 bases between the two germline ends. The germline CDR1 and CDR2 sequences are SEHNR and FQNEAQ (reference sequence). The CDR3 covers 14 residues. The CDR3 nucleotides are TGTGCCAGCAGCTTAGGAAGCCTTATCTACGAGCAGTACTTC. Translated: CASSLGSLIYEQYF.

This clonotype was observed once. V usage is TRBV7-8 and J usage is TRBJ1-5, with a weak D call TRBD1 (6 bases). The CDR3 is 16 residues long. Germline V CDR1 and CDR2: SGHVS, FQNEAQ. Trimming shortened V by 6 bases and J by 4 bases, and 19 bases separated the two germline ends. The chain's CDR3 is CASSRSPRTANQPQHF. In nucleotides, the CDR3 is TGTGCCAGCAGTCGCTCTCCCCGGACAGCTAATCAGCCCCAGCATTTT.

This clonotype showed up just a few times. The chain combines TRBV20-1 with TRBJ2-7; D may be TRBD2 (6 bases). The CDR3 totals 15 residues. V was trimmed by 0 bases and J by 4 bases, leaving 16 bases between them. The germline gives CDR1 DFQATT, CDR2 SNEGSKA (reference sequence). CDR3 residues: CSARDQTSLSYEQYF. The CDR3 DNA is TGCAGTGCTAGAGATCAAACTAGCTTGTCTTACGAGCAGTACTTC.